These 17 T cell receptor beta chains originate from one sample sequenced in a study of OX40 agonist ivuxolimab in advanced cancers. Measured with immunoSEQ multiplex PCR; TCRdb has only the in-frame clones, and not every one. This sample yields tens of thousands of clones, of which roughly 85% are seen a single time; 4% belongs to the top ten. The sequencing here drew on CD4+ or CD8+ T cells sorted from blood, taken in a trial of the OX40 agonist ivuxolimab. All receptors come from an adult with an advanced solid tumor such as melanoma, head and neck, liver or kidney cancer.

CDR3 DNA: TGTGCCAGCAGTTACGGCGCCTTCTCCGAGCAGTACTTC. The encoded protein is CASSYGAFSEQYF. The chain carries TRBV6-5 and TRBJ2-5; no firm D call. The J call is doubtful: the DNA matches TRBJ2-7 better. CDR1 MNHEY and CDR2 SVGAGI come from the germline V gene. The CDR3 covers 13 residues.

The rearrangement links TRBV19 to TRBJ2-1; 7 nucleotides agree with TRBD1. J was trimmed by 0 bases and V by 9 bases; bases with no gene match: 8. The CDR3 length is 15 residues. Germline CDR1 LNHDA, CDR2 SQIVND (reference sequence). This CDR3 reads CASQGGLSSYNEQFF. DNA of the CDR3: TGTGCCAGCCAAGGGGGCCTTAGCTCCTACAATGAGCAGTTCTTC.

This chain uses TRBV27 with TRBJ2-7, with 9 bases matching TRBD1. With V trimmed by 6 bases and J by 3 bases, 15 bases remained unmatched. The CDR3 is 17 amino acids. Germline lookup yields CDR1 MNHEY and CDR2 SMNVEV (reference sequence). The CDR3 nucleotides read TGTGCCAGCAGCTTAGGGGTCGTCCCGGGACAGGGCTACGAGCAGTACTTC. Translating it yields CASSLGVVPGQGYEQYF.

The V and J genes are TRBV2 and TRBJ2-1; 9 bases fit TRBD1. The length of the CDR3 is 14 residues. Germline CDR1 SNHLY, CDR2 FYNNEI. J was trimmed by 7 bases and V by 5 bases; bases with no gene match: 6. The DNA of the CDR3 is TGTGCCAGCAGTCGGACAGGGGAGGAGAATGAGCAGTTCTTC. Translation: CASSRTGEENEQFF.

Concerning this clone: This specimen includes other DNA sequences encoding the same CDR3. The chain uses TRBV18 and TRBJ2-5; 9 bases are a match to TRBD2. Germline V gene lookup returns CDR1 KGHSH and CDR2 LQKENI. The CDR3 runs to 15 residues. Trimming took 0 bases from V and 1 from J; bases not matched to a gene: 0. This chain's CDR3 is CASSPPTSGQETQYF. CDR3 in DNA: TGTGCCAGCTCACCACCGACTAGCGGCCAAGAGACCCAGTACTTC.

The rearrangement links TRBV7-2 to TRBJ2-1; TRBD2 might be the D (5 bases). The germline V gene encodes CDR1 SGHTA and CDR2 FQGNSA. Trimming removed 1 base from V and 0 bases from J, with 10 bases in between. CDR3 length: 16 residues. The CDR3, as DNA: TGTGCCAGCAGCTTAGTGAGCGGCCCCTCCTACAATGAGCAGTTCTTC. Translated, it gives CASSLVSGPSYNEQFF.

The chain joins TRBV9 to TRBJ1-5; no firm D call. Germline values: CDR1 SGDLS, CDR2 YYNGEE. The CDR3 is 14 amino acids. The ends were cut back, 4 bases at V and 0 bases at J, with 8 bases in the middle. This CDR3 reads CASSPDDSNQPQHF. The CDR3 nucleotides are TGTGCCAGCAGCCCGGATGATAGCAATCAGCCCCAGCATTTT.

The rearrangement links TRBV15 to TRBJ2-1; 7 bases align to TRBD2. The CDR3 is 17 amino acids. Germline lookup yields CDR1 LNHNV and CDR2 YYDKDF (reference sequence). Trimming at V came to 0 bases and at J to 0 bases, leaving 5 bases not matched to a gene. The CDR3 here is CATSRESGIDSYNEQFF. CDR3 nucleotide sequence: TGTGCCACCAGCAGAGAGAGCGGGATCGACTCCTACAATGAGCAGTTCTTC.

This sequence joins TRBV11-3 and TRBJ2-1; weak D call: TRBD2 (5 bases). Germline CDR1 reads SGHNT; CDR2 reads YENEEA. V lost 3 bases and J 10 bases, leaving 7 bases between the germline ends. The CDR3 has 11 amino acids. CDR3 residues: CASSFGGEQFF. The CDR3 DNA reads TGTGCCAGCAGCTTCGGCGGGGAGCAGTTCTTC. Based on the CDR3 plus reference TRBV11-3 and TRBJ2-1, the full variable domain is EAGVVQSPRYKIIEKKQPVAFWCNPISGHNTLYWYLQNLGQGPELLIRYENEEAVDDSQLPKDRFSAERLKGVDSTLKIQPAELGDSAVYLCASSFGGEQFFGPGTRLTVL.

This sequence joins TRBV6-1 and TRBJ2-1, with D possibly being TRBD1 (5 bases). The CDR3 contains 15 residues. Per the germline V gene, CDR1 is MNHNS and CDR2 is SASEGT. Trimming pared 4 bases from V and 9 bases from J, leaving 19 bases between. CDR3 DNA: TGTGCCAGCAGTGCAACCAGGGCCGCCGTCTTTGAGCAGTTCTTC. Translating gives CASSATRAAVFEQFF.

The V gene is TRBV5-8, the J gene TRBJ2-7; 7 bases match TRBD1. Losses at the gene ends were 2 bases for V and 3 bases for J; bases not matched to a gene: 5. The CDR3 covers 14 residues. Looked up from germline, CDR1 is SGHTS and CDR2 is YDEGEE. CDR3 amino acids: CASSFRTGGYEQYF. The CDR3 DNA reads TGTGCCAGCAGCTTCCGGACAGGAGGCTACGAGCAGTACTTC.

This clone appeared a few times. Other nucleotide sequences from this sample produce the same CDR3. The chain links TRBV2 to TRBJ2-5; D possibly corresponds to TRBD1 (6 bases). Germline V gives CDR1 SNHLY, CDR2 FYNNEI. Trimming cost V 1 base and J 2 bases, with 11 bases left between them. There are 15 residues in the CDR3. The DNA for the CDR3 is TGTGCCAGCAGTGAAGGTGCAGGGGCGCAAGAGACCCAGTACTTC. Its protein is CASSEGAGAQETQYF.

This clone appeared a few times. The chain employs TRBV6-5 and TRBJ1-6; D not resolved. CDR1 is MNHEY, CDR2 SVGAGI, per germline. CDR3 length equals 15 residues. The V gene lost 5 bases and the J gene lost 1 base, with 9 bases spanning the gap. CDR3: CASSNRLSYNSPLHF. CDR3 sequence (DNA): TGTGCCAGCAGTAACCGGTTATCCTATAATTCACCCCTCCACTTT.

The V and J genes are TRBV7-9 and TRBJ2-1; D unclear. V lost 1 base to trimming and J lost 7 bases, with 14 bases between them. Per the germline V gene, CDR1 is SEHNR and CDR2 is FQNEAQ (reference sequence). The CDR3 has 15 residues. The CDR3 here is CASSLDLTPRNEQFF. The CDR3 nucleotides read TGTGCCAGCAGCTTAGATTTGACTCCTCGTAATGAGCAGTTCTTC.

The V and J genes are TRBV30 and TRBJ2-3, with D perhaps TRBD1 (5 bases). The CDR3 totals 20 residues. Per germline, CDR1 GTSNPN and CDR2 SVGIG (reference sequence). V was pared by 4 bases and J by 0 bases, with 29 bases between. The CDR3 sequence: CAWKHMGLPRGRLSTDTQYF. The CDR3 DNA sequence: TGTGCCTGGAAGCATATGGGGCTTCCGAGAGGACGGCTTAGCACAGATACGCAGTATTTT.

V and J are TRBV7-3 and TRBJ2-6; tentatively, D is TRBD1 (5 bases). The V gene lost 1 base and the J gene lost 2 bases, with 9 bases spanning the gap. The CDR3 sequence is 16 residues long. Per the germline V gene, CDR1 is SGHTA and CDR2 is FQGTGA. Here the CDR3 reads CASSLSPGPGANVLTF. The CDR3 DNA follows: TGTGCCAGCAGCTTAAGTCCAGGGCCTGGGGCCAACGTCCTGACTTTC. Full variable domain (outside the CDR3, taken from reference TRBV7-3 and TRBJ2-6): GAGVSQTPSNKVTEKGKYVELRCDPISGHTALYWYRQSLGQGPEFLIYFQGTGAADDSGLPNDRFFAVRPEGSVSTLKIQRTERGDSAVYLCASSLSPGPGANVLTFGAGSRLTVL.

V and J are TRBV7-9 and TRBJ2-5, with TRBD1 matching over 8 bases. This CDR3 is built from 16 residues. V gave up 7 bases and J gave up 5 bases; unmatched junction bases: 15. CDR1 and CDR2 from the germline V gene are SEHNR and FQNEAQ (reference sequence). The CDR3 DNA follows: TGTGCCAGCACCATCACCAGGGCAGGGGGCGCCGAGACCCAGTACTTC. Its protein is CASTITRAGGAETQYF. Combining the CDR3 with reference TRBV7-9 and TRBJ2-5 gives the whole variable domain DTGVSQNPRHKITKRGQNVTFRCDPISEHNRLYWYRQTLGQGPEFLTYFQNEAQLEKSRLLSDRFSAERPKGSFSTLEIQRTEQGDSAMYLCASTITRAGGAETQYFGPGTRLLVL.